These 14 T cell receptor beta chains were all obtained from the same sample, sequenced in a study of cytomegalovirus exposure and HLA in healthy donors. The PCR made use of 60 Vbeta and 13 Jbeta primers. Libraries were prepared by immunoSEQ multiplex PCR; TCRdb keeps only in-frame clonotypes and omits some of them. The sample comprises 100,000 to 150,000 clones, over 9.5% of which are singletons, and roughly 4.2% rests with the top ten. The sample comprised PBMCs. Source of these receptors: a woman younger than 35 in good health and CMV-seropositive.

Only a few counts were recorded for this clone. The conserved closing phenylalanine or tryptophan is absent in this CDR3, likely reflecting a read error. The limits of the CDR3 on the DNA are not certain, so only TCRdb's listed CDR3 is given. The genes are TRBV29-1 and TRBJ1-4; the table assigns TRBD1, which was not confirmed against the DNA. With termini counted, the CDR3 has 12 amino acids. Germline-derived CDR1 and CDR2 are SQVTM and ANQGSEA. The CDR3 sequence: CSVGTVLEKMFL.

To note about this clone: No conserved phenylalanine or tryptophan is present at the end of the CDR3, so a read error is the likely explanation. The rearrangement uses TRBV6-6 and TRBJ1-2; D is perhaps TRBD1 (5 bases). Germline assignment: CDR1 MNHNY and CDR2 SVGAGI (reference sequence). The CDR3 extends over 14 amino acids. Trimming took 5 bases from V and 2 from J, leaving 12 bases between them. The CDR3 protein is CASSDSHENYGYTV. The DNA for the CDR3 is TGTGCCAGCAGTGACAGTCACGAGAACTATGGCTACACCGTC.

Remarks on this clone: The same CDR3 also results from other DNA sequences found in this sample. The CDR3: CASSPGVDTQYF. The CDR3 DNA follows: TGCGCCAGCAGCCCGGGGGTAGATACGCAGTATTTT. This chain links TRBV5-1 with TRBJ2-3; D is perhaps TRBD2 (6 bases). Germline values: CDR1 SGHRS, CDR2 YFSETQ. V was pared by 4 bases and J by 5 bases, with 8 bases between. CDR3 length: 12 amino acids.

This chain joins TRBV6-1 and TRBJ2-7, with a tentative D call TRBD1 (6 bases). The CDR3 has 15 amino acids. The ends were cut back, 3 bases at V and 0 bases at J, with 12 bases in the middle. Germline CDR1 is MNHNS and CDR2 is SASEGT. The CDR3 DNA is TGTGCCAGCAGTGACTTGACAGGACGCTCCTACGAGCAGTACTTC. It codes for CASSDLTGRSYEQYF.

This clone was counted a few times. V and J are TRBV18 and TRBJ2-7; D may be TRBD1 (6 bases). The CDR3 totals 13 residues. V was cut by 4 bases and J by 5 bases, with 12 bases left in between. CDR1 and CDR2 from the germline V gene are KGHSH and LQKENI. The CDR3, as DNA: TGTGCCAGCTCACATACCTCAGGGGACGAGCAGTACTTC. Encoded protein: CASSHTSGDEQYF.

The V and J genes are TRBV30 and TRBJ2-1; TRBD1 matches 7 bases. V trimming: 3 bases; J trimming: 8 bases; junction bases outside the gene matches: 7. CDR3 length equals 13 residues. Germline loops: CDR1 GTSNPN, CDR2 SVGIG (reference sequence). CDR3 sequence reads: CAWSGTAVDEQFF. The CDR3 region has the DNA TGTGCCTGGAGCGGGACAGCCGTGGATGAGCAGTTCTTC.

This clone was observed a few times. The CDR3 sequence is CASSQSYRGLGGKDEAFF. DNA for the CDR3: TGCGCCAGCAGCCAAAGTTACAGGGGGCTCGGAGGGAAGGATGAAGCTTTCTTT. The V and J genes are TRBV4-1 and TRBJ1-1; 9 bases are shared with TRBD1. Trimming at V came to 2 bases and at J to 7 bases, leaving 17 bases not matched to a gene. The CDR3 runs 18 residues. CDR1 and CDR2 (germline): MGHRA, YSYEKL.

This clone was counted only a few times. The J gene is TRBJ1-2, the V gene TRBV27; D perhaps matches TRBD1 (6 bases). V lost 2 bases, J lost 2 bases, and 18 bases lay in between. Germline CDR1 MNHEY, CDR2 SMNVEV (reference sequence). This CDR3 has 17 amino acids. The chain's CDR3 is CASSLLGRAGENYGYTF. As DNA, the CDR3 is TGTGCCAGCAGTTTACTCGGCCGGGCAGGGGAAAACTATGGCTACACCTTC.

This CDR3 reads CASSPGQGAREQYF. The DNA for the CDR3 is TGTGCCAGCAGCCCTGGGCAGGGGGCCCGCGAGCAGTACTTC. The chain combines TRBV5-4 with TRBJ2-7, with 8 bases lining up with TRBD1. Germline V gene data show CDR1 as SGHNT and CDR2 as YYREEE (reference sequence). Unmatched junction bases numbered 9, after V lost 4 bases and J lost 6 bases. The CDR3 is 14 amino acids.

The V and J genes are TRBV13 and TRBJ1-2, with D possibly TRBD1 on 5 matching bases. V lost 2 bases to trimming and J lost 2 bases, with 12 bases between them. CDR3 length equals 15 residues. Germline CDR1 is PRHDT and CDR2 is FYEKMQ (reference sequence). The CDR3 DNA sequence: TGTGCCAGCAGCTTAAGGGAAGCAGGGAACTATGGCTACACCTTC. As protein: CASSLREAGNYGYTF.

This clone showed up just a few times. The J gene is TRBJ2-1, the V gene TRBV6-1; TRBD2 agrees at 8 bases. This CDR3 region has 14 residues. Losses at the gene ends were 7 bases for V and 9 bases for J; bases not matched to a gene: 11. Germline CDR1 and CDR2: MNHNS and SASEGT. The CDR3 here is CASTNGRALGEQFF. CDR3 nucleotide sequence: TGTGCCAGCACTAACGGGAGGGCCCTCGGTGAGCAGTTCTTC.

This clone occurred a few times. Written as DNA, the CDR3 is TGTGCCAGCAGCTTGGTACAGGGAAGGGACATTCAGTACTTC. As protein: CASSLVQGRDIQYF. The chain has TRBV5-8 and TRBJ2-4, with D possibly being TRBD1 (6 bases). This CDR3 spans 14 amino acids. The ends were cut back, 0 bases at V and 8 bases at J, with 12 bases in the middle. The germline CDR1 and CDR2 sequences are SGHTS and YDEGEE.

This clone was picked up a small number of times. V is TRBV27 and J is TRBJ1-2, with TRBD1 matching over 7 bases. CDR1 and CDR2 from the germline V gene are MNHEY and SMNVEV (reference sequence). V gave up 2 bases and J gave up 6 bases; unmatched junction bases: 3. This CDR3 has 13 amino acids. CDR3 bases: TGTGCCAGCAGTTTAGAGGGGGCAAATGGCTACACCTTC. Protein: CASSLEGANGYTF.

This sequence joins TRBV6-1 and TRBJ2-1, with 10 bases lining up with TRBD2. This CDR3 spans 15 amino acids. Trimming cost V 6 bases and J 8 bases; bases outside gene matches: 10. CDR1 and CDR2 (germline): MNHNS, SASEGT. The CDR3 nucleotides are TGTGCCAGCAGAATAACTAGCGGGACGCTCCATGAGCAGTTCTTC. It yields the protein CASRITSGTLHEQFF.